This is a list of T cell receptor beta chains from one sample in a study of PD-1 blockade in classical Hodgkin lymphoma. The assay was immunoSEQ multiplex PCR, and TCRdb's table has in-frame clones only and misses some. The sample contains 25,000 or so clones, 85% to 90% of which appear only once. The sample was peripheral blood mononuclear cells (PBMCs), taken before the fourth cycle of nivolumab. Source of these receptors: a human donor with classical Hodgkin lymphoma. Both conserved end residues are part of each CDR3. Each record gives: V gene, clone size, D gene, CDR3 length, J gene, CDR3 DNA, CDR3 protein. A D gene is named only where the DNA matches it firmly. Where a row states a size, it is once, few, many or the class of an expanded clone; other rows omit it.

TRBV9	NA	NA	14	TRBJ1-5	TGTGCCAGCAGCTCCGAGTATAGCAATCAGCCCCAGCATTTT	CASSSEYSNQPQHF
TRBV5-8	NA	NA	15	TRBJ1-6	TGTGCCAGCAGCCGTGGCGAGGGGAATGGTTCACCCCTCCACTTT	CASSRGEGNGSPLHF
TRBV2	once	TRBD1	13	TRBJ2-7	TGTGCCAGCAGTGAACAGGGGGCCTACGAGCAGTACTTC	CASSEQGAYEQYF
TRBV7-6	NA	NA	14	TRBJ2-5	TGTGCCAGCAGCTTAGATCCCGGCCAAGAGACCCAGTACTTC	CASSLDPGQETQYF
TRBV19	few	TRBD1	12	TRBJ2-7	TGTGCCAGTAGTGCAACAGGGGCCGAGCAGTACTTC	CASSATGAEQYF
TRBV6-5	NA	TRBD2	16	TRBJ2-7	TGTGCCAGCAGTTACTCGAACCTAGCGGGAGTTTACGAGCAGTACTTC	CASSYSNLAGVYEQYF
TRBV11-2	NA	NA	13	TRBJ2-2	TGTGCCAGCAGCTTAGATACATTCGGGGAGCTGTTTTTT	CASSLDTFGELFF
TRBV5-8	NA	NA	14	TRBJ2-3	TGTGCCAGCAGCTTAGGGCTAGCGACAGATACGCAGTATTTT	CASSLGLATDTQYF
TRBV5-1	NA	NA	14	TRBJ2-5	TGCGCCAGCAGCTTGGTGACAGACCAAGAGACCCAGTACTTC	CASSLVTDQETQYF
TRBV27	NA	NA	13	TRBJ1-2	TGTGCCAGCAGTTGGGGGGTTAACTATGGCTACACCTTC	CASSWGVNYGYTF
TRBV7-9	NA	NA	14	TRBJ1-2	TGTGCCAGCAGCTCCGGTTTAGCGGGCTATGGCTACACCTTC	CASSSGLAGYGYTF
TRBV4-1	NA	TRBD1	15	TRBJ2-3	TGCGCCAGCAGCCAAGAGGGACAGGACACAGATACGCAGTATTTT	CASSQEGQDTDTQYF
TRBV6-6	NA	NA	13	TRBJ2-5	TGTGCCAGCACCTACCAGCTTAGAGAGACCCAGTACTTC	CASTYQLRETQYF
TRBV7-8	once	NA	11	TRBJ2-7	TGTGCCAGCAGCCATGGCTACGAGCAGTACTTC	CASSHGYEQYF
TRBV27	NA	TRBD2	17	TRBJ2-3	TGTGCCAGCAGTTTATGGGCTAGCGGGGCAAGCACAGATACGCAGTATTTT	CASSLWASGASTDTQYF
TRBV19	NA	TRBD1	14	TRBJ1-5	TGTGCCAGTCGGGACAGGGGAGACAATCAGCCCCAGCATTTT	CASRDRGDNQPQHF
TRBV5-1	NA	NA	14	TRBJ2-7	TGCGCCAGCAGCCCCTCGGCGGGGACCTACGAGCAGTACTTC	CASSPSAGTYEQYF
TRBV7-9	NA	NA	17	TRBJ1-6	TGTGCCAGCAGCGGAGGACTGATGAGCGCCTATAATTCACCCCTCCACTTT	CASSGGLMSAYNSPLHF
TRBV5-6	NA	NA	12	TRBJ2-1	TGTGCCAGCAGCTTAGCCCAGATTGAGCAGTTCTTC	CASSLAQIEQFF
TRBV6-5	NA	NA	11	TRBJ1-1	TGTGCCAGCGCCGGGGACTCTGAAGCTTTCTTT	CASAGDSEAFF
TRBV6-6	NA	NA	15	TRBJ1-2	TGTGCCAGCAGTTACCACCCCGAGGATGACCCTGGCTACACCTTC	CASSYHPEDDPGYTF
TRBV11-2	NA	NA	14	TRBJ2-7	TGTGCCAGCAGCTTGACAGGATCCCTCTACGAGCAGTACTTC	CASSLTGSLYEQYF
TRBV19	NA	TRBD1	14	TRBJ1-2	TGTGCCAGTAGTATGTGGGACAGGGATGGAGGCTACACCTTC	CASSMWDRDGGYTF
TRBV6-5	NA	NA	13	TRBJ1-2	TGTGCCAGCAGGCAACTCAGAGAGGGTGGCTACACCTTC	CASRQLREGGYTF
TRBV5-7	NA	NA	16	TRBJ2-3	TGTGCCAGCAGCTTCGGGGAAAGCACCCCGTCGGATACGCAGTATTTT	CASSFGESTPSDTQYF
TRBV7-9	NA	NA	15	TRBJ1-2	TGTGCCAGCAGCTTAGCCTCGGACGTTAACTATGGCTACACCTTC	CASSLASDVNYGYTF
TRBV18	NA	NA	13	TRBJ2-5	TGTGCCAGCTCACCCTGGCGGTCAGAGACCCAGTACTTC	CASSPWRSETQYF
TRBV9	NA	TRBD1	15	TRBJ2-7	TGTGCCAGCAGCGGCCCCTACGGGACAGGTCACGAGCAGTACTTC	CASSGPYGTGHEQYF
TRBV14	NA	NA	14	TRBJ1-2	TGTGCCAGCAGCCAACACCGGGACGGATATGGCTACACCTTC	CASSQHRDGYGYTF
TRBV7-6	NA	NA	14	TRBJ1-1	TGTGCCAGCAGCTTAGACAGGCTGTACACTGAAGCTTTCTTT	CASSLDRLYTEAFF
TRBV5-5	NA	TRBD2	16	TRBJ2-3	TGTGCCAGCAGCCCCGGACTAGCGGAGAGCACAGATACGCAGTATTTT	CASSPGLAESTDTQYF